This TCR beta chain was captured by sequencing in a study of T cell repertoires in cytomegalovirus infection (dated by TCRdb to about 2019). Describing the broader study: Alongside well-studied HLA-B-restricted epitopes, the peptide stimulations were aimed at recently identified HLA-C-restricted CMV epitopes, whose presentation resists viral immunomodulation. Donor HLA type was relevant to the analysis, because carriage of CMV infection together with the matching HLA type was indicated by public TCR beta signatures.

This clonotype has only a few counts. Which antigen it targets is not known. Qualities for individual bases were not recorded, and no much larger clone is one base off. The reads were generated on an Illumina HiSeq 1500. TCRdb reran the public reads through fastp at Q25 and MiXCR, keeping productive beta chains. Rows are combined by CDR3 protein, so each entry shows the most common genes and DNA. The sample table records roughly 800,000 distinct CDR3 sequences; about 27% of these occur just once. The ten most abundant clones make up over 10% of the sample. On the study overall, not on this receptor specifically: In both this cohort and an independent 352-donor cohort, the cumulative frequency of public TCR beta family members distinguished carriers of CMV infection plus the relevant HLA type. The ex vivo response was dominated by HLA-C-restricted CMV-specific TCR beta clonotypes, which also provided the single most frequent clonotype in two of eight donors.

Taken from the germline V gene (reference sequence), the CDR1 and CDR2 loops are MNHEY and SMNVEV. The junction shows trimming of 2 bases on V and 13 bases on J, plus 10 bases between the germline ends. The CDR3 numbers 11 residues from cysteine through phenylalanine. Kept here is only the CDR3 DNA, which spans 33 bases and is read in frame from base 1. The treatment or condition label here, explained by the study, means: in vitro stimulation with specific CMV peptide epitopes to enrich CMV-specific T cells. Material: cultured CD8+ T cells from PBMCs, obtained from culture after CMV antigen stimulation. The V and J segments used are TRBV27 and TRBJ2-3, with TRBD2 tentatively as D gene (6 bases match). This sequence originates from a human donor in good health (CMV status not recorded). Some clones in this sample may be carry-over from other donors' samples. The bases are TGTGCCAGCAGTTTAGGGCTAGCGAAGTATTTT. Translated, this is CASSLGLAKYF.